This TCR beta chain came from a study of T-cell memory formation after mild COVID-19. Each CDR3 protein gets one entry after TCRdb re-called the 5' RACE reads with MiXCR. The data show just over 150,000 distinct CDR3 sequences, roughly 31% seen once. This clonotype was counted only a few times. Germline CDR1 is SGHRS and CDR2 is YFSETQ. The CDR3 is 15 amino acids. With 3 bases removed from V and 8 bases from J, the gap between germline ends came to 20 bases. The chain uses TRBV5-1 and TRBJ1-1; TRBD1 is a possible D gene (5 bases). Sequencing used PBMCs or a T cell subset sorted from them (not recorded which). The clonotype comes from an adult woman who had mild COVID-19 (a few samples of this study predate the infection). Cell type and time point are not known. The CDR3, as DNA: TGCGCCAGCAGCTCCTTGAAGACAGCGACTCAAGAAGCTTTCTTT. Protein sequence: CASSSLKTATQEAFF. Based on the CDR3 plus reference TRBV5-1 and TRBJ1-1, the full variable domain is KAGVTQTPRYLIKTRGQQVTLSCSPISGHRSVSWYQQTPGQGLQFLFEYFSETQRNKGNFPGRFSGRQFSNSRSEMNVSTLELGDSALYLCASSSLKTATQEAFFGQGTRLTVV.